Listed below are T cell receptor beta chains from one sample, sequenced in a study of blood T cell repertoires in COVID-19. Measured with immunoSEQ multiplex PCR; TCRdb has only the in-frame clones, and not every one. The sample holds fewer than 100,000 clones, around 90% seen once. Sequencing used peripheral blood. Receptor source: an elderly woman with acute or convalescent COVID-19. Both conserved end residues are part of each CDR3. A D gene is named only where the DNA matches it firmly. Some rows have no size entry. The others give once, few or many, or a class for an expanded clone.

>TRBV6-6|-|TRBD2|TRBJ2-7
TGTGCCAGCACCCCTAGCGGGAGTTTGTCCTACGAGCAGTACTTC
CASTPSGSLSYEQYF
>TRBV25-1|-|-|TRBJ1-2
TGTGCCAGCAGTGAAGCCGGGGGCTATGGCTACACCTTC
CASSEAGGYGYTF
>TRBV7-2|-|-|TRBJ2-3
TGTGCCAGCAGTCGCAGACTAGGAGGGGATACGCAGTATTTT
CASSRRLGGDTQYF
>TRBV7-2|many|-|TRBJ2-2
TGTGCCAGCAGCTTAAAACTTGGGGAGCTGTTTTTT
CASSLKLGELFF
>TRBV28|-|-|TRBJ1-5
TGTGCCAGCAGTTTGTCCGGGGGCAATCAGCCCCAGCATTTT
CASSLSGGNQPQHF
>TRBV4-1|-|TRBD1|TRBJ1-2
TGCGCCAGCAGCCAAGATGTGACAGGGGTCTGGAATGGCTACACCTTC
CASSQDVTGVWNGYTF
>TRBV5-1|-|TRBD1|TRBJ1-1
TGCGCCAGCGGTACGGGACAGAAGAACACTGAAGCTTTCTTT
CASGTGQKNTEAFF
>TRBV9|few|-|TRBJ1-1
TGTGCCAGCAGCCGGTTAGGGGAAAGCCGATCCTTT
CASSRLGESRSF
>TRBV7-6|-|-|TRBJ2-7
TGTGCCAGCAGCTTACAGGGGAGGGGGACCTACGAGCAGTACTTC
CASSLQGRGTYEQYF
>TRBV4-1|-|-|TRBJ1-2
TGCGCCAGCACCTACGAGGGGGGGAGAGGCTACACCTTC
CASTYEGGRGYTF
>TRBV19|-|-|TRBJ1-4
TGTGCCAGTAGTATTTCAAGCGGGTTTGGGGGAAAACTGTTTTTT
CASSISSGFGGKLFF
>TRBV7-8|-|-|TRBJ2-5
TGTGCCAGCAGCTTAGCCGTGTTACAAGAGACCCAGTACTTC
CASSLAVLQETQYF
>TRBV5-4|-|TRBD2|TRBJ2-1
TGTGCCAGCAGCTTGGGGAGCGGGGGGGCCTACAATGAGCAGTTCTTC
CASSLGSGGAYNEQFF
>TRBV7-9|once|-|TRBJ2-7
TGTGCCAGCAGCCGCCGCAGCGGGTCTTCCTACGAGCAGTACTTC
CASSRRSGSSYEQYF
>TRBV28|-|TRBD2|TRBJ2-1
TGTGCCAGCAGTTACCTTCTGAGACTAGCGGGAGGTCAAAACAATGAGCAGTTCTTC
CASSYLLRLAGGQNNEQFF
>TRBV9|-|TRBD1|TRBJ2-3
TGTGCCAGCAGCATCCGGACAGGGGCAGATACGCAGTATTTT
CASSIRTGADTQYF
>TRBV6-2/TRBV6-3|-|TRBD1|TRBJ2-7
TGTGCCAGCAGTCAACAGGGGGCTTTCTACGAGCAGTACTTC
CASSQQGAFYEQYF
>TRBV6-1|-|TRBD1|TRBJ1-5
TGTGCCAGCAGTGAAGCACCACTGCTGCACAGTTCGGGACAGTACAATCAGCCCCAGCATTTT
CASSEAPLLHSSGQYNQPQHF
>TRBV2|-|-|TRBJ1-4
TGTGCCAGCAGTGAACGGGAAAAACTGTTTTTT
CASSEREKLFF
>TRBV5-6|-|TRBD1|TRBJ1-5
TGTGCCAGCAGCTCTTGGACAGGCTGGGTAGGTTGGCATTTT
CASSSWTGWVGWHF
>TRBV5-8|-|TRBD2|TRBJ2-5
TGTGCCAGCAGCTCCTATCTAGCGGGGGGAAGAGAGACCCAGTACTTC
CASSSYLAGGRETQYF
>TRBV27|-|TRBD1|TRBJ1-2
TGTGCCAGCAGTTTGAGCCCCGGACAGGTCGACTATGGCTACACCTTC
CASSLSPGQVDYGYTF
>TRBV27|-|-|TRBJ2-3
TGTGCCAGCAGACCCCGACTGGTCCTAAACACAGATACGCAGTATTTT
CASRPRLVLNTDTQYF
>TRBV4-1|-|-|TRBJ2-6
TGCGCCAGCAGCCAAGATCCCAGGGCTGGGGCCAACGTCCTGACTTTC
CASSQDPRAGANVLTF
>TRBV7-2|-|-|TRBJ1-2
TGTGCCAGCAGCTTAGGCGGAAGCTATGGCTACACCTTC
CASSLGGSYGYTF
>TRBV10-3|-|-|TRBJ1-5
TGTGCCACTAAGAGCGGTGGAGAAGGCAATCAGCCCCAGCATTTT
CATKSGGEGNQPQHF
>TRBV27|-|TRBD2|TRBJ2-7
TGTGCCAGCAACCTACTAGCGGGAGGAGGCGAGCAGTACTTC
CASNLLAGGGEQYF
>TRBV6-5|-|-|TRBJ2-2
TGTGCCAGCAGTTACGAAGAGGGAGGAGATCGGGAGCTGTTTTTT
CASSYEEGGDRELFF
>TRBV4-1|-|-|TRBJ2-2
TGCGCCAGCAGCCTGCAGGGAAACACCGGGGAGCTGTTTTTT
CASSLQGNTGELFF
>TRBV6-6|-|TRBD1|TRBJ2-7
TGTGCCAGCAGTACCCTGGACAGGCTACCCTCGGGGGAGCAGTACTTC
CASSTLDRLPSGEQYF
>TRBV6-5|once|TRBD1|TRBJ2-1
TGTGCCAGCAGGACCGGGACAGTTTTTAATAATGAGCAGTTCTTC
CASRTGTVFNNEQFF
>TRBV18|-|TRBD1|TRBJ1-2
TGTGCCAGCTCACCCGGGACAGCTTATGGCTACACCTTC
CASSPGTAYGYTF
>TRBV15|once|-|TRBJ2-1
TGTGCCACCAGCGGGAGACAGGATAACAATGAGCAGTTCTTC
CATSGRQDNNEQFF
>TRBV10-1|-|TRBD1|TRBJ1-1
TGCGCCAGCAGTGAGAGGGACAGGGAGGGGGCTTTCTTT
CASSERDREGAFF
>TRBV5-1|-|-|TRBJ1-4
TGCGCCAGCAGCTTCACAGGGAGAGGTGAAAAACTGTTTTTT
CASSFTGRGEKLFF
>TRBV13|-|-|TRBJ2-7
TGTGCCAGCACCGGCGGGCAGGTCTCCTACGAGCAGTACTTC
CASTGGQVSYEQYF
>TRBV19|-|TRBD1|TRBJ1-6
TGTGCCAGTAGCAGACAGGGGAATTCACCCCTCCACTTT
CASSRQGNSPLHF
>TRBV6-5|-|-|TRBJ2-7
TGTGCCAGCAGTTACTCGCGGGGTGGTACGCAGTACTTC
CASSYSRGGTQYF
>TRBV28|-|-|TRBJ1-5
TGTGCCAGCAGCCAATTACGAGCTCAGCCCCAGCATTTT
CASSQLRAQPQHF
>TRBV9|-|TRBD1|TRBJ1-1
TGTGCCAGCAGCGTTGATATGGACAGGGCTAACACTGAAGCTTTCTTT
CASSVDMDRANTEAFF